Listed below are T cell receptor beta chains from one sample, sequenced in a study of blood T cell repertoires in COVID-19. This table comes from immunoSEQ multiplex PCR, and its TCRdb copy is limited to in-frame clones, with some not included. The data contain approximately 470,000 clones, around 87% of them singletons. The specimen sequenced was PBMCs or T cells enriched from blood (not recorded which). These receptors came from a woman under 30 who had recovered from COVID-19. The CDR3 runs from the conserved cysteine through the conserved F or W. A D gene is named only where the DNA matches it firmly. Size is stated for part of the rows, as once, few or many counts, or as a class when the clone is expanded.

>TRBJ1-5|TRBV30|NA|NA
CAWSVGQGNQPQHF
TGTGCCTGGAGTGTAGGACAAGGCAATCAGCCCCAGCATTTT
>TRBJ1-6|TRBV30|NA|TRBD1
CAWSEWDRGNNSPLHF
TGTGCCTGGAGTGAATGGGACAGGGGAAATAATTCACCCCTCCACTTT
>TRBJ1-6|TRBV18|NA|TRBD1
CASSPGTGDNSPLHF
TGTGCCAGCTCACCAGGAACAGGGGATAATTCACCCCTCCACTTT
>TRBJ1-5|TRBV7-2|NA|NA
CASSPVQQVYSNQPQHF
TGTGCCAGCAGCCCCGTTCAGCAGGTTTATAGCAATCAGCCCCAGCATTTT
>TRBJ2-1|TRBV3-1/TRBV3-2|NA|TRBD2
CASSTGLDRNEQFF
TGTGCCAGCAGCACGGGACTAGATAGGAATGAGCAGTTCTTC
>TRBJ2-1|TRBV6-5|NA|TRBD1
CASRWDRVFF
TGTGCCAGCAGGTGGGACAGGGTATTCTTC
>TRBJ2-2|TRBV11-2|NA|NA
CASSLVLGGARELFF
TGTGCCAGCAGCTTAGTTTTGGGGGGGGCTAGGGAGCTGTTTTTT
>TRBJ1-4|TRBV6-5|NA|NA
CASSRGWGEKLFF
TGTGCCAGCAGTCGCGGGTGGGGTGAAAAACTGTTTTTT
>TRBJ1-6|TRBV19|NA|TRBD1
CASSHRDRDNSPLHF
TGTGCCAGTAGCCACCGGGACAGGGATAATTCACCCCTCCACTTT
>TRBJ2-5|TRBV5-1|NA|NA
CASSPPDSSETQYF
TGCGCCAGCAGCCCCCCGGACTCCTCGGAGACCCAGTACTTC
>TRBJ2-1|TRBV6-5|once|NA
CASSYGGAIINEQFF
TGTGCCAGCAGTTACGGGGGGGCTATAATCAATGAGCAGTTCTTC
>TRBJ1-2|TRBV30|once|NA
CAWIDRVFRSGLAHYGYTF
TGTGCCTGGATCGATCGGGTATTCCGATCGGGACTTGCCCACTATGGCTACACCTTC
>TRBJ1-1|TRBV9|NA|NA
CASSVHPGREAFF
TGTGCCAGCAGCGTTCACCCAGGAAGGGAAGCTTTCTTT
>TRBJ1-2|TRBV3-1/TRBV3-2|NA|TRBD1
CASSQDQGTGTF
TGTGCCAGCAGCCAAGATCAGGGGACAGGGACCTTC
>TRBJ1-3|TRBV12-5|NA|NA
CASGLVGGNTIYF
TGTGCTAGTGGTTTGGTCGGTGGAAACACCATATATTTT
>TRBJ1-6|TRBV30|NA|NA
CAWSLGQTYNSPLHF
TGTGCCTGGAGCCTGGGGCAGACTTATAATTCACCCCTCCACTTT
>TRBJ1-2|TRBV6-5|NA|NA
CASSYGGGEGYTF
TGTGCCAGCAGTTACGGAGGAGGGGAAGGCTACACCTTC
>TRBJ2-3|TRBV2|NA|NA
CASSEGFFPWGGTNTDTQYF
TGTGCCAGCAGTGAAGGTTTCTTTCCTTGGGGGGGGACAAACACAGATACGCAGTATTTT
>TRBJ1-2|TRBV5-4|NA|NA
CASGPVGGDYGYTF
TGTGCCAGCGGCCCAGTAGGGGGAGACTATGGCTACACCTTC
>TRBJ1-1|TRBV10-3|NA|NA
CAISEEGDLNTEAFF
TGTGCCATCAGTGAGGAAGGAGACTTGAACACTGAAGCTTTCTTT
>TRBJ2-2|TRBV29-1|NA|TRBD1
CSVNGQGIGGGELFF
TGCAGCGTCAACGGACAGGGGATCGGCGGCGGGGAGCTGTTTTTT
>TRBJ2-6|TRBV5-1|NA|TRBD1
CASSLHTGAYSGANVLTF
TGCGCCAGCAGCTTGCACACAGGGGCCTACTCTGGGGCCAACGTCCTGACTTTC
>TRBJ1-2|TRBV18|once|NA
CASSPLRTGEDGYTF
TGTGCCAGCTCACCCCTAAGGACGGGGGAGGATGGCTACACCTTC
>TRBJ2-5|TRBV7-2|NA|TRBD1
CASSSTGTQETQYF
TGTGCCAGCAGCTCGACAGGGACACAAGAGACCCAGTACTTC
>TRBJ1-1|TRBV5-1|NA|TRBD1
CASSLTGGVWNTEAFF
TGCGCCAGCAGTCTTACAGGGGGCGTATGGAACACTGAAGCTTTCTTT
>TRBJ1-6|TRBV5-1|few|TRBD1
CASSLFSGQDNSPLHF
TGCGCCAGCAGCTTGTTCTCGGGACAGGATAATTCACCCCTCCACTTT
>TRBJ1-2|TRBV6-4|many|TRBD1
CASSEGTGTGGYTF
TGTGCCAGCAGTGAGGGGACAGGGACAGGAGGCTACACCTTC
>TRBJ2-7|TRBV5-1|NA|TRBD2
CASSSWTSGGPLEQYF
TGCGCCAGCAGCTCTTGGACTAGCGGGGGGCCCCTGGAGCAGTACTTC
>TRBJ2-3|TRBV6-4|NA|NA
CASSDWGGSGDTQYF
TGTGCCAGCAGTGACTGGGGGGGCTCCGGAGATACGCAGTATTTT
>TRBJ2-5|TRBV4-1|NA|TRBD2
CASSRNRGGQETQYF
TGCGCCAGCAGCCGCAATCGGGGGGGCCAAGAGACCCAGTACTTC
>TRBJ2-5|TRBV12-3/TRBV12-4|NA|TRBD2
CASSWGGGETQYF
TGTGCCAGCAGTTGGGGGGGAGGGGAGACCCAGTACTTC
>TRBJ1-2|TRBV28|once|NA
CASSSNRVGYTF
TGTGCCAGCAGTTCAAACAGGGTCGGCTACACCTTC
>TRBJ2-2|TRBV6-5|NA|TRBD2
CASTLAVTGELFF
TGTGCCAGCACACTAGCGGTCACCGGGGAGCTGTTTTTT
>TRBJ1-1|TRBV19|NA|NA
CASISRVNTEAFF
TGTGCCAGTATATCGCGCGTTAACACTGAAGCTTTCTTT
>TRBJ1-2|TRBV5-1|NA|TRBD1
CASSPGTGGYGYTF
TGCGCCAGCAGCCCGGGGACAGGGGGCTATGGCTACACCTTC
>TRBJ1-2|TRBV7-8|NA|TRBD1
CASSLAGTGAGGGYGYTF
TGTGCCAGCAGCTTAGCGGGGACAGGGGCCGGTGGGGGCTATGGCTACACCTTC
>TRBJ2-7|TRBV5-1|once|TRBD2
CASSFSGAGYEQYF
TGCGCCAGCAGCTTTAGCGGGGCAGGTTACGAGCAGTACTTC
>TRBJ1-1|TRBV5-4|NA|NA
CASSPTGKGTEAFF
TGTGCCAGCAGCCCTACAGGGAAGGGGACTGAAGCTTTCTTT
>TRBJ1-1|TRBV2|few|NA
CASSQGPVNTEAFF
TGTGCCAGCAGTCAGGGTCCTGTGAACACTGAAGCTTTCTTT
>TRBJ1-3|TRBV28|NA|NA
CASHLSPSGNTIYF
TGTGCCAGCCATCTATCGCCCTCTGGAAACACCATATATTTT
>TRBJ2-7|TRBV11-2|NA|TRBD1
CASSSVRGQRDYEQYF
TGTGCCAGCAGCTCCGTTAGGGGACAGAGGGACTACGAGCAGTACTTC
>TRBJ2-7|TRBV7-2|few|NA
CASSLGYIEGSYEQYF
TGTGCCAGCAGCTTAGGGTATATCGAGGGATCCTACGAGCAGTACTTC
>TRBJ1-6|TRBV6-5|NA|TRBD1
CASKGTGNSPLHF
TGTGCCAGCAAAGGGACAGGGAATTCACCCCTCCACTTT
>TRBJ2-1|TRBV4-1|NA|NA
CASSSPAANNEQFF
TGCGCCAGCAGCTCCCCTGCGGCAAACAATGAGCAGTTCTTC
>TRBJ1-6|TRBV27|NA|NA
CASSLSAAAPLHF
TGTGCCAGCAGTTTATCGGCTGCTGCACCCCTCCACTTT
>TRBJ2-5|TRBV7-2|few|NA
CASSRGNDQETQYF
TGTGCCAGCAGCCGCGGGAATGATCAAGAGACCCAGTACTTC
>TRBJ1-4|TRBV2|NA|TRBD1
CASGLDRGHEKLFF
TGTGCCAGCGGGCTCGACAGGGGGCATGAAAAACTGTTTTTT
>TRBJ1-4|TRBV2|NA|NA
CASKEGSEGEKLFF
TGTGCCAGCAAGGAAGGTAGTGAGGGTGAAAAACTGTTTTTT
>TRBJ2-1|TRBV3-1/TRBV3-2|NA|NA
CASSQEEQGGEQFF
TGTGCCAGCAGCCAAGAGGAGCAGGGAGGTGAGCAGTTCTTC
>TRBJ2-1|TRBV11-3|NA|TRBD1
CASTPTGTGAYNEQFF
TGTGCCAGCACCCCGACCGGGACAGGAGCTTACAATGAGCAGTTCTTC
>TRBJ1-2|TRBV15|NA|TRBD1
CATEQGGGYTF
TGTGCCACCGAACAGGGGGGCGGCTACACCTTC
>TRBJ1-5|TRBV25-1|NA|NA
CASSPSGIDRQPQHF
TGTGCCAGCAGTCCCTCGGGGATCGACCGTCAGCCCCAGCATTTT
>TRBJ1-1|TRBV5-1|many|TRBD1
CASSSGQVTEAFF
TGCGCCAGCAGCTCCGGACAGGTGACTGAAGCTTTCTTT
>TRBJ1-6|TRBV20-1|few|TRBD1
CSASEDRDSPLHF
TGCAGTGCTAGTGAGGACAGGGATTCACCCCTCCACTTT
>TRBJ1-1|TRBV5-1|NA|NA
CASSLGLTGNTEAFF
TGCGCCAGCAGCTTGGGTCTGACAGGCAACACTGAAGCTTTCTTT
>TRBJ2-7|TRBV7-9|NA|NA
CASSPRQALGEQYF
TGTGCCAGCAGCCCTAGACAGGCCCTCGGCGAGCAGTACTTC
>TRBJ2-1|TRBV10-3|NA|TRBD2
CAITQGLAGTNEQFF
TGTGCCATCACCCAAGGACTAGCGGGGACGAATGAGCAGTTCTTC
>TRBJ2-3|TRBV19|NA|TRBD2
CARVAGGPPDTQYF
TGTGCCAGAGTAGCGGGGGGTCCCCCAGATACGCAGTATTTT
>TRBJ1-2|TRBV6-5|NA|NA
CASRHGAEYGYTF
TGTGCCAGCAGACATGGGGCAGAATATGGCTACACCTTC